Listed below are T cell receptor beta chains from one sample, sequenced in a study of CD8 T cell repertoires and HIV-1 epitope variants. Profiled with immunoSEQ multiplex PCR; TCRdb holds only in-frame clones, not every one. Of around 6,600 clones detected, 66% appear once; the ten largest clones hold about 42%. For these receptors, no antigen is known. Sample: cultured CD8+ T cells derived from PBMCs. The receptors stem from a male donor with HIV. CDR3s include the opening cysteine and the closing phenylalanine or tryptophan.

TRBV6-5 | CASRSGTAYEQYF
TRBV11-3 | CASSLDGASEQFF
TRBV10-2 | CASSEGGLIYEQYF
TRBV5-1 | CASQVATNEKLFF
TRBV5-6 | CASSFGGALFTDTQYF
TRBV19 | CASSMAGLNTEAFF
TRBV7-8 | CASSLGGYSNQPQHF
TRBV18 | CASSPRTSGSGTQYF
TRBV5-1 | CASSLGDRSSYEQYF
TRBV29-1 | CSVEDPRNQETQYF
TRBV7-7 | CASSPDGSTDTQYF
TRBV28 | CASSSHGRLPNYGYTF
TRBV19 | CASSIDTSEYNEQFF
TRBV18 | CASSPGSGSYEQYF
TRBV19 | CASSLGQRSYNEQFF
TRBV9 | CASSGGGGADEQYF
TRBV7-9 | CASCPGQTTPYEQYF
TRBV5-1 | CASRPEGWSYEQYF
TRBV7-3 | CASSQDSQETQYF
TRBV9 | CASSVGEAGYNSPLHF
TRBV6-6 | CASSYSTAGEAFF
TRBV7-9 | CASSPLWNEQFF
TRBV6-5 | CASSYSVDNLYEQYF
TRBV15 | CATSRDRNEKLFF
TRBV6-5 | CASSYAGGSDGYTF
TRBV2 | CASSLTLSGGVETQYF
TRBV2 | CASSVLSGSYEQYF
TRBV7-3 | CASSDTGPGELFF
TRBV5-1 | CASSPLAGGPGQYF
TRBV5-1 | CASTDRGYEQYF
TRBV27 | CASSFDREGQEKLFF
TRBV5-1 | CASSLGQGLNEQFF
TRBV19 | CASSITWESYEQYF
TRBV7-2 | CASSLRSGENQPQHF
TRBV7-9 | CASSRSGDEQFF
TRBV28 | CASSYPPGQGEVNTEAFF
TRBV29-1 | CSVEPDPGNEQFF